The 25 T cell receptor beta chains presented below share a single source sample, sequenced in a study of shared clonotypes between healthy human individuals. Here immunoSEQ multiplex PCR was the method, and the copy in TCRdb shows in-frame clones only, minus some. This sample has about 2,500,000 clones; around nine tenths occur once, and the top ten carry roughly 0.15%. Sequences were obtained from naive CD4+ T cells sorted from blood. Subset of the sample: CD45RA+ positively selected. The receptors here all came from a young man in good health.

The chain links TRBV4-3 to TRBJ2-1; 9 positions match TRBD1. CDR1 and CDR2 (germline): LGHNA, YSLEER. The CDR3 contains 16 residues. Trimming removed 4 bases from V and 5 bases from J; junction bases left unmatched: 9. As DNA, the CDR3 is TGCGCCAGCAGCCGAGTTGCCGGGACAGGGAACAATGAGCAGTTCTTC. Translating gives CASSRVAGTGNNEQFF.

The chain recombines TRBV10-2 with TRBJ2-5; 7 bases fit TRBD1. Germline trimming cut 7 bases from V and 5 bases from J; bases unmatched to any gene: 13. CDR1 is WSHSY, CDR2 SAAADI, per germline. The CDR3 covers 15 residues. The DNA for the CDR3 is TGCGCCAGCACCCCTCGAGGGGGCGCGAAGGAGACCCAGTACTTC. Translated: CASTPRGGAKETQYF.

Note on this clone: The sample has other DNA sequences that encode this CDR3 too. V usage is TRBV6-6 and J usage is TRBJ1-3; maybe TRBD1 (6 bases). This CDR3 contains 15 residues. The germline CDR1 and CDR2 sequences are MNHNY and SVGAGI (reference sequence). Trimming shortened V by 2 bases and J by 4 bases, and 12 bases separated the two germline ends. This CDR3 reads CASSYPTGSGNTIYF. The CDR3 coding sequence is TGTGCCAGCAGTTACCCCACAGGGAGCGGAAACACCATATATTTT.

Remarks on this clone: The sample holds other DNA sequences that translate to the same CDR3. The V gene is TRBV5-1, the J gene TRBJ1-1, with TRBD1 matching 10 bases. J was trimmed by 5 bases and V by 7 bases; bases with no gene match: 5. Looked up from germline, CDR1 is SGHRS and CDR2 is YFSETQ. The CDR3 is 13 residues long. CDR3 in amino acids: CASSADRGTEAFF. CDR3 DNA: TGCGCCAGCTCCGCGGACAGGGGGACTGAAGCTTTCTTT.

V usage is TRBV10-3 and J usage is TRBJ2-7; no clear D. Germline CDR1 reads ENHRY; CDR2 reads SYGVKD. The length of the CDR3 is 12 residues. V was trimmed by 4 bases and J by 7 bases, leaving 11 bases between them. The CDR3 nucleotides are TGTGCCATCAGTGCGGACGGGTGGGAGCAGTACTTC. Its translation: CAISADGWEQYF.

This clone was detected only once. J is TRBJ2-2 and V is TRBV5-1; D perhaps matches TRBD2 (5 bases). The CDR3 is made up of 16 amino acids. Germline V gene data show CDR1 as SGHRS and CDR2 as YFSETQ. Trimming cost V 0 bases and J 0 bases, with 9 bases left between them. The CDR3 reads CASSLGHGTNTGELFF. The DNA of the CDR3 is TGCGCCAGCAGCTTGGGTCACGGGACGAACACCGGGGAGCTGTTTTTT. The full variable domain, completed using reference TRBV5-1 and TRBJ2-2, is KAGVTQTPRYLIKTRGQQVTLSCSPISGHRSVSWYQQTPGQGLQFLFEYFSETQRNKGNFPGRFSGRQFSNSRSEMNVSTLELGDSALYLCASSLGHGTNTGELFFGEGSRLTVL.

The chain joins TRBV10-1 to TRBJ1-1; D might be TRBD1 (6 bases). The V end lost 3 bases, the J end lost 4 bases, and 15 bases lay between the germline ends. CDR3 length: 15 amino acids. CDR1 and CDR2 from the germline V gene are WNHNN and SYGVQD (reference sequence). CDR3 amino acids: CASSDTGSGGTEAFF. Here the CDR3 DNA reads TGCGCCAGCAGTGATACAGGGAGTGGAGGCACTGAAGCTTTCTTT.

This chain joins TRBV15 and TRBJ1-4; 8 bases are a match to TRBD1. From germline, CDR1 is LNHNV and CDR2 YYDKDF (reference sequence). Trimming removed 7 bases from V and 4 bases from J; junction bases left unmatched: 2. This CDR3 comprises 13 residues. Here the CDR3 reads CATNRGYNEKLFF. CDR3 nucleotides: TGTGCCACCAACAGGGGGTATAATGAAAAACTGTTTTTT.

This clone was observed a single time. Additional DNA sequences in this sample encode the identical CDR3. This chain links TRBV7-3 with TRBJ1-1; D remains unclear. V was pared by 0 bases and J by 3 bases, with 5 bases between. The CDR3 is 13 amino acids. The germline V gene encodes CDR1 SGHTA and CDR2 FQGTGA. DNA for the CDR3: TGTGCCAGCAGCTTAACGCGGGACACTGAAGCTTTCTTT. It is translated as CASSLTRDTEAFF.

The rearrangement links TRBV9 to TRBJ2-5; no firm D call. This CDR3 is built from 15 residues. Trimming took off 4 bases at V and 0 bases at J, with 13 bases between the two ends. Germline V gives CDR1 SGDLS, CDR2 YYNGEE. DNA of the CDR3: TGTGCCAGCAGCCTGACAACCCGGTACCAAGAGACCCAGTACTTC. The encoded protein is CASSLTTRYQETQYF.

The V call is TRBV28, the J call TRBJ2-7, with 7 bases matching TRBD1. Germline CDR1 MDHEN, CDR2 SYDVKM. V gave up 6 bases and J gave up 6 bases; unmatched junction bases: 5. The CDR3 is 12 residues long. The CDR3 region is CASRTGPTEQYF. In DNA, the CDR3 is TGTGCCAGCAGGACAGGGCCTACCGAGCAGTACTTC.

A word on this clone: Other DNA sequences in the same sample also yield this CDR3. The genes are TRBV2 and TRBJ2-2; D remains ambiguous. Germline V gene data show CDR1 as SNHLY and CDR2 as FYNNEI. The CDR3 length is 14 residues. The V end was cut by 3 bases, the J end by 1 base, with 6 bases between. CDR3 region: CASSEFRNTGELFF. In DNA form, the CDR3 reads TGTGCCAGCAGTGAGTTTAGGAACACCGGGGAGCTGTTTTTT.

CDR3 DNA sequence: TGTGCCAGCAGCTCCTTCCAGGGGGCCTGGGGGTCACCCCTCCACTTT. Translated: CASSSFQGAWGSPLHF. The chain links TRBV7-2 to TRBJ1-6, with 8 bases fitting TRBD1. Germline V CDR1 and CDR2: SGHTA, FQGNSA. V was pared by 4 bases and J by 10 bases, with 12 bases of the junction left unmatched. This CDR3 is built from 16 residues.

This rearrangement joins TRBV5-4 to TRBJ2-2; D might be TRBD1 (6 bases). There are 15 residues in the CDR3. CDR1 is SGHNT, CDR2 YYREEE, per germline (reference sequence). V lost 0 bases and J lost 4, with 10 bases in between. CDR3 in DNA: TGTGCCAGCAGCTTGGACAGGGTTGGCACCGGGGAGCTGTTTTTT. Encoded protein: CASSLDRVGTGELFF.

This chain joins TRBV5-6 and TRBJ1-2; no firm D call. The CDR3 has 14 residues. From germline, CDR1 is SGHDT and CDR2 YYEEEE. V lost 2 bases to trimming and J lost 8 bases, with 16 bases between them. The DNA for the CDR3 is TGTGCCAGCAGCTTTCGGATCCGGGCCGGGGGCTACACCTTC. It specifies CASSFRIRAGGYTF.

Written as DNA, the CDR3 is TGTGCCAGCAGCTTGGATACAGGGGGCTATTCACCCCTCCACTTT. Amino acid sequence: CASSLDTGGYSPLHF. V and J are TRBV5-5 and TRBJ1-6, with 9 bases identical to TRBD1. Per germline, CDR1 SGHKS and CDR2 YYEKEE (reference sequence). The CDR3 runs to 15 residues. Trimming took 0 bases from V and 8 from J; bases not matched to a gene: 3. The full variable domain, with the rest looked up from reference TRBV5-5 and TRBJ1-6, is DAGVTQSPTHLIKTRGQQVTLRCSPISGHKSVSWYQQVLGQGPQFIFQYYEKEERGRGNFPDRFSARQFPNYSSELNVNALLLGDSALYLCASSLDTGGYSPLHFGNGTRLTVT.

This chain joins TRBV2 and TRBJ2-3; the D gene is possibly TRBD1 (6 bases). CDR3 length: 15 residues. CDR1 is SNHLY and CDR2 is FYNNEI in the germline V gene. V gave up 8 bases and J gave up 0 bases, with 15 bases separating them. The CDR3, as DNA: TGTGCCAGCGGGCGACAGGCGACTAGCACAGATACGCAGTATTTT. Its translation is CASGRQATSTDTQYF.

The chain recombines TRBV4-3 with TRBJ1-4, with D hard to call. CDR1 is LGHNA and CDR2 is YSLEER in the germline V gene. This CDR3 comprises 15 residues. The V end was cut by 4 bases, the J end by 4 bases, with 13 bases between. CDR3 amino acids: CASSPTLPSNEKLFF. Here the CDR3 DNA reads TGCGCCAGCAGCCCAACACTACCGAGTAATGAAAAACTGTTTTTT.

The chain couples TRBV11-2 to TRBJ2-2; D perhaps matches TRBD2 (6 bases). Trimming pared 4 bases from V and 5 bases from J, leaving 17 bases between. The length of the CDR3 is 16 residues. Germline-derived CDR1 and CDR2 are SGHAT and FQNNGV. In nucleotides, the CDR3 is TGTGCCAGCAGCTCCCTTGGAGGGGTCAAAACCGGGGAGCTGTTTTTT. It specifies CASSSLGGVKTGELFF.

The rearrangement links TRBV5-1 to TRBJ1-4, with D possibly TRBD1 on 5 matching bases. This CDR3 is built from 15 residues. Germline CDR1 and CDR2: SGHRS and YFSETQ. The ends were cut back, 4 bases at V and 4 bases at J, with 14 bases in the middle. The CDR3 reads CASSVGLGDNEKLFF. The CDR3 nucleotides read TGCGCCAGCAGCGTGGGACTCGGCGATAATGAAAAACTGTTTTTT.

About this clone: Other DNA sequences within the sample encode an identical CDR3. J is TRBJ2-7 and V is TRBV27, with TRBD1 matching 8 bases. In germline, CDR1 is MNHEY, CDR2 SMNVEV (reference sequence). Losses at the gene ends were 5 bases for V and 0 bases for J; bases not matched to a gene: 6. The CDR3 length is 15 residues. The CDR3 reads CASSLGQGGSYEQYF. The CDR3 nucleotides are TGTGCCAGCAGTCTCGGACAGGGAGGCTCCTACGAGCAGTACTTC.

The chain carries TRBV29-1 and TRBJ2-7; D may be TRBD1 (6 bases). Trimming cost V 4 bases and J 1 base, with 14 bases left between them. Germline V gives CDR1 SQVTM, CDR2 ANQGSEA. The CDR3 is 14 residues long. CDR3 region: CSVAGRGNSYEQYF. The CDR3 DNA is TGCAGCGTTGCCGGCAGGGGAAATTCCTACGAGCAGTACTTC.

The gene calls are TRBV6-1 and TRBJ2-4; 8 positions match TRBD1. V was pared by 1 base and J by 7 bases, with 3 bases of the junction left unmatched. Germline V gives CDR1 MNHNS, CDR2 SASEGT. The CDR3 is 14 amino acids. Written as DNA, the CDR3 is TGTGCCAGCAGTGAAGGGACAGGGTGGAACATTCAGTACTTC. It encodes CASSEGTGWNIQYF.

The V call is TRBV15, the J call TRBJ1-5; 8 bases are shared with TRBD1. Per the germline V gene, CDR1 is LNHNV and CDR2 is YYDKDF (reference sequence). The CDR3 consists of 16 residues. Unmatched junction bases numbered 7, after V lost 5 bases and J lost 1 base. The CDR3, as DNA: TGTGCCACCAGCCCGACAGGGGAGGTCAGCAATCAGCCCCAGCATTTT. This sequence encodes CATSPTGEVSNQPQHF.

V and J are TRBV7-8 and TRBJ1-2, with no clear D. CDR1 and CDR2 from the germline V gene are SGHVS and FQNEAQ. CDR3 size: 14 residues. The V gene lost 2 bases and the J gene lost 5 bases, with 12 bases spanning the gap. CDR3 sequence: CASSLQTQVYGYTF. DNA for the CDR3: TGTGCCAGCAGCTTACAGACACAAGTGTATGGCTACACCTTC.